The 14 T cell receptor beta chains in this list originate from one sample, sequenced in a study of T cells in Graves' hyperthyroidism and ophthalmopathy. RNA transcripts yielded amplified TCR beta CDR3 regions. The primer set for the first-round RT-PCR of the TCR CDR3 was HTBI. TCRdb reprocessed the multiplex PCR reads via MiXCR and lists one record per CDR3 protein. The sample has about 420,000 distinct CDR3 sequences, about a sixth seen once. The source material was blood. Every receptor here comes from a woman between 18 and 29 years old with Graves' hyperthyroidism.

The genes are TRBV7-8 and TRBJ2-2; D is unclear. This CDR3 contains 18 residues. In germline, CDR1 is SGHVS, CDR2 FQNEAQ. V was clipped by 0 bases and J by 5 bases, with 19 bases between them. The CDR3 DNA follows: TGTGCCAGCAGCTTAGCAGAGGCACGCGCGCGCGGAACCGGGGAGCTGTTTTTT. It codes for CASSLAEARARGTGELFF.

This clonotype was seen many times. The CDR3 reads CSARQQGKGTKNIQYF. CDR3 nucleotide sequence: TGCAGTGCTAGACAACAGGGGAAGGGAACCAAAAACATTCAGTACTTC. This chain connects TRBV20-1 to TRBJ2-4; 7 bases match TRBD1. The CDR3 is made up of 16 amino acids. After removal of 2 bases from V and 2 bases from J, the junction contained 9 bases not matched to a gene. CDR1 and CDR2 from the germline V gene are DFQATT and SNEGSKA (reference sequence).

This clonotype was observed at least ten times. In DNA form, the CDR3 reads TGCAGTGCTAGAGGGGTAGGGTTCTCCTACGAGCAGTACTTC. Amino acid sequence: CSARGVGFSYEQYF. The genes are TRBV20-1 and TRBJ2-7; D gene uncertain. The germline V gene has CDR1 DFQATT and CDR2 SNEGSKA (reference sequence). Trimming pared 1 base from V and 0 bases from J, leaving 10 bases between. The CDR3 has 14 residues.

This clonotype was seen more than once but under ten times. This chain connects TRBV7-3 to TRBJ2-1; 12 bases fit TRBD1. This CDR3 is built from 16 residues. CDR1 is SGHTA and CDR2 is FQGTGA in the germline V gene. V lost 6 bases, J lost 7 bases, and 10 bases stayed unmatched. The CDR3 DNA is TGTGCCAGCAGACCCGGGACAGGGGGCTCGGAGAATGAGCAGTTCTTC. It translates to CASRPGTGGSENEQFF.

Ten or more counts support this clonotype. For the CDR3, the DNA is TGTGCCAGCAGTAATAGCGGTCAAGAGACAGATACGCAGTATTTT. Its translation is CASSNSGQETDTQYF. The chain joins TRBV2 to TRBJ2-3; D possibly corresponds to TRBD2 (6 bases). In germline, CDR1 is SNHLY, CDR2 FYNNEI. The CDR3 totals 15 residues. Deletions cut 5 bases from V and 3 bases from J, with 15 bases between.

The V and J genes are TRBV4-2 and TRBJ2-7; 10 positions match TRBD2. With V trimmed by 0 bases and J by 4 bases, 6 bases remained unmatched. The CDR3 extends over 16 amino acids. Germline assignment: CDR1 LGHNA and CDR2 YNFKEQ. CDR3 sequence: CASSQDPSGRAYEQYF. The CDR3 coding sequence is TGTGCCAGCAGCCAAGATCCCAGCGGGAGGGCGTACGAGCAGTACTTC.

The CDR3 protein is CASRGQVSGANVLTF. The CDR3 DNA is TGCGCCAGCAGAGGACAGGTCTCTGGGGCCAACGTCCTGACTTTC. The rearrangement uses TRBV4-1 and TRBJ2-6; 7 bases are shared with TRBD1. CDR1 and CDR2 from the germline V gene are MGHRA and YSYEKL. V dropped 6 bases and J dropped 0; count of bases not matched to a gene: 2. CDR3 length: 15 amino acids.

This clonotype has ten or more counts. The CDR3 region has the DNA TGTGCCAGCAGCCCAGCGGCTCCCGGACTAGCGGGGATAGGATGGGGTGAGCAGTTCTTC. This sequence encodes CASSPAAPGLAGIGWGEQFF. The rearrangement uses TRBV9 and TRBJ2-1; 12 nucleotides line up with TRBD2. V gave up 4 bases and J gave up 9 bases; unmatched junction bases: 23. Germline CDR1 is SGDLS and CDR2 is YYNGEE. This CDR3 is 20 amino acids long.

Comment on this clonotype: This may be a read error: a much more frequent sequence differs by one nucleotide. This chain connects TRBV11-2 to TRBJ1-5; the D gene is possibly TRBD1 (6 bases). The CDR3 loop spans 14 amino acids. Per germline, CDR1 SGHAT and CDR2 FQNNGV. The CDR3 DNA reads TGTGCCAGCGGCTTAGTGGGGACATATCAGCCCCAGCATTTT. Residues: CASGLVGTYQPQHF.

The sample holds many counts of this clonotype. The chain has TRBV9 and TRBJ2-7; a weak D match, TRBD1 (5 bases). The ends were cut back, 5 bases at V and 2 bases at J, with 14 bases in the middle. Looked up from germline, CDR1 is SGDLS and CDR2 is YYNGEE. CDR3 length equals 14 residues. The CDR3 DNA is TGTGCCAGCAGTGTGGGCCAGGGTCCCTACGAGCAGTACTTC. Translated: CASSVGQGPYEQYF.

This clonotype showed up many times. The rearrangement joins TRBV20-1 to TRBJ2-5; D gene uncertain. Trimming stripped 3 bases from V and 2 bases from J, with 7 bases between. Per the germline V gene, CDR1 is DFQATT and CDR2 is SNEGSKA (reference sequence). The CDR3 runs 12 residues. CDR3 bases: TGCAGTGCTAGTACGGGTCAAGAGACCCAGTACTTC. Translation: CSASTGQETQYF.

This clonotype occurred many times. This chain links TRBV6-1 with TRBJ2-1, with 7 bases fitting TRBD2. Germline V gives CDR1 MNHNS, CDR2 SASEGT. This CDR3 is built from 17 residues. Germline trimming cut 5 bases from V and 2 bases from J; bases unmatched to any gene: 12. The CDR3 is CASSQSYAGVPYNEQFF. The CDR3 DNA follows: TGTGCCAGCAGTCAGTCGTACGCGGGAGTGCCCTACAATGAGCAGTTCTTC.

This clonotype was detected ten times or more. The chain is built from TRBV2 and TRBJ1-5; D unresolved. The CDR3 runs to 13 residues. Germline CDR1 reads SNHLY; CDR2 reads FYNNEI. V was shortened by 8 bases and J by 6 bases, with 14 bases between the two germline ends. The CDR3 reads CASVRVIGQPQHF. For the CDR3, the DNA is TGTGCCAGCGTTCGGGTTATCGGTCAGCCCCAGCATTTT. Looking up the rest from reference TRBV2 and TRBJ1-5 gives the full variable domain: EPEVTQTPSHQVTQMGQEVILRCVPISNHLYFYWYRQILGQKVEFLVSFYNNEISEKSEIFDDQFSVERPDGSNFTLKIRSTKLEDSAMYFCASVRVIGQPQHFGDGTRLSIL.

This clonotype was seen at least ten times. The chain employs TRBV12-3 or TRBV12-4 and TRBJ1-2; 7 nucleotides line up with TRBD1. The trim removed 7 bases at V and 8 bases at J, leaving 13 bases unmatched. The CDR3 loop spans 14 amino acids. The CDR3 spells CASTPGGWGRGYTF. CDR3 nucleotide sequence: TGTGCCAGCACCCCAGGGGGGTGGGGAAGAGGCTACACCTTC.